This T cell receptor (beta chain) originates from a study of T cells in Graves' hyperthyroidism and ophthalmopathy. CDR3 length equals 14 residues. The ends were cut back, 4 bases at V and 3 bases at J, with 12 bases in the middle. CDR1 is SEHNR, CDR2 FQNEAQ, per germline (reference sequence). Amplification yielded TCR beta CDR3 regions, with RNA transcripts as the source. Researchers ran a first-round RT-PCR on the TCR CDR3 using the HTBI primer set. One entry per CDR3 protein, called by TCRdb with MiXCR from the multiplex PCR reads. The table has about 840,000 distinct CDR3 sequences, more than 30% seen once; the top ten hold 8% to 9%. PBMCs were sourced from approximately 9 ml fresh peripheral blood. This clonotype was found many times.

This receptor was obtained from a man between 18 and 35 years old with Graves' hyperthyroidism. Sequenced material: blood. This chain connects TRBV7-9 to TRBJ1-1, with D possibly TRBD1 on 6 matching bases. The CDR3 nucleotides are TGTGCCAGCAGCTCCCAGGGGACGGACACTGAAGCTTTCTTT. Protein: CASSSQGTDTEAFF.